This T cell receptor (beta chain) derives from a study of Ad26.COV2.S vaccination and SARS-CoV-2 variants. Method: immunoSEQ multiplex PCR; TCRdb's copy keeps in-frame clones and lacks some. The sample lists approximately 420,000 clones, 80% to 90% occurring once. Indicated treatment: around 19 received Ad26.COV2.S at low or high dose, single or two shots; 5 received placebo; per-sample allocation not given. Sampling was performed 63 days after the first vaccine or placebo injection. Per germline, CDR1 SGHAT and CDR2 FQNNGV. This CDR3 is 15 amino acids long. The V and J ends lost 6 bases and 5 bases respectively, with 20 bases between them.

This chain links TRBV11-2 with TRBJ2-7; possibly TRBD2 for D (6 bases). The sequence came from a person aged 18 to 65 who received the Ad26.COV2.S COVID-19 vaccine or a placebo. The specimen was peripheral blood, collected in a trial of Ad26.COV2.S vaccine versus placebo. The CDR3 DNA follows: TGTGCCAGCAGTCCTACCGGGACTCTCTCTAACGAGCAGTACTTC. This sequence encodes CASSPTGTLSNEQYF.